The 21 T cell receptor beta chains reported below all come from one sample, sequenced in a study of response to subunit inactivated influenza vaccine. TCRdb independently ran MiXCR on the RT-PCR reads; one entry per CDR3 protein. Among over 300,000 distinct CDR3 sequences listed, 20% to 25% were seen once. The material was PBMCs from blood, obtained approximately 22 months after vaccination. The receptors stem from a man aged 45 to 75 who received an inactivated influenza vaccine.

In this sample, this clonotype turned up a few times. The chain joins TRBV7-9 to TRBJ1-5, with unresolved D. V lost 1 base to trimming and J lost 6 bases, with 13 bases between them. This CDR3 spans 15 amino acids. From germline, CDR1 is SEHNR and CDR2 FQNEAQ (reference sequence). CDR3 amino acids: CASSLGSRPGQPQHF. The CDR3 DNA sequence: TGTGCCAGCAGCTTAGGGTCCCGGCCTGGTCAGCCCCAGCATTTT.

The CDR3 is CASSPTSLNTEAFF. The CDR3 bases are TGTGCCAGCAGTCCGACATCATTGAACACTGAAGCTTTCTTT. The V gene is TRBV12-3 or TRBV12-4, the J gene TRBJ1-1, with D unclear. This CDR3 is built from 14 residues. V lost 5 bases to trimming and J lost 0 bases, with 10 bases between them.

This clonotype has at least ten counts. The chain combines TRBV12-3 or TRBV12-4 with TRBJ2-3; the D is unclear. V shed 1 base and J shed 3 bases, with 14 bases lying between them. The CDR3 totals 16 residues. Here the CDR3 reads CASSLVVTSGTDTQYF. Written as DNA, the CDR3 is TGTGCCAGCAGTTTAGTGGTGACATCCGGGACAGATACGCAGTATTTT.

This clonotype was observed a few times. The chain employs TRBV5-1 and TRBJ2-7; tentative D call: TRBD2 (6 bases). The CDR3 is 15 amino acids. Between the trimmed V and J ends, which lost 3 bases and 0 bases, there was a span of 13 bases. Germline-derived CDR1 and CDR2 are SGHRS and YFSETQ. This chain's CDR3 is CASSSGGTLSYEQYF. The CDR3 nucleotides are TGCGCCAGCAGCTCGGGCGGGACCCTCTCCTACGAGCAGTACTTC.

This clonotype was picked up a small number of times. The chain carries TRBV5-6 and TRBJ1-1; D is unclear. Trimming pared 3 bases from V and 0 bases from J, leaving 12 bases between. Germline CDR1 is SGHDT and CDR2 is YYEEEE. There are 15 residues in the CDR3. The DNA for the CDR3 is TGTGCCAGCAGCTCTATAGGACCCATGAACACTGAAGCTTTCTTT. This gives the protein CASSSIGPMNTEAFF.

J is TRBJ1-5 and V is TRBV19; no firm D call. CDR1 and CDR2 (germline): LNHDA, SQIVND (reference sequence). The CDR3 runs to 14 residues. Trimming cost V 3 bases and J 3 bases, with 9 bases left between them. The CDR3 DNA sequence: TGTGCCAGTAGTATGACGGCAGTCAATCAGCCCCAGCATTTT. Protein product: CASSMTAVNQPQHF.

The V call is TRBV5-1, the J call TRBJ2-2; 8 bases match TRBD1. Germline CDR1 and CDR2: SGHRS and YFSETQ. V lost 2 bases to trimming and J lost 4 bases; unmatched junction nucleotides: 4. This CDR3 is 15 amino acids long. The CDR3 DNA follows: TGCGCCAGCAGCTTAGGACAGGGTTCCACCGGGGAGCTGTTTTTT. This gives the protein CASSLGQGSTGELFF.

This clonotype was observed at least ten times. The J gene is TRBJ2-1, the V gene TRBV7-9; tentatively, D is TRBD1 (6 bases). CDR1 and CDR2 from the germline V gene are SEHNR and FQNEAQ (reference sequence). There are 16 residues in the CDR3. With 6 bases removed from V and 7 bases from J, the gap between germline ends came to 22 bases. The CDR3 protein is CASSPPHSGQRNEQFF. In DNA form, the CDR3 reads TGTGCCAGCAGTCCACCTCACAGTGGACAGAGGAATGAGCAGTTCTTC.

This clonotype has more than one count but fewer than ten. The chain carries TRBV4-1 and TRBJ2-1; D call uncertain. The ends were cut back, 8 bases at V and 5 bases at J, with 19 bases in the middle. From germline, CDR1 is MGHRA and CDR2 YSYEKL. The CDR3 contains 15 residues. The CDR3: CASGSWDQTDNEQFF. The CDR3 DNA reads TGCGCCAGCGGGTCGTGGGATCAAACCGACAATGAGCAGTTCTTC.

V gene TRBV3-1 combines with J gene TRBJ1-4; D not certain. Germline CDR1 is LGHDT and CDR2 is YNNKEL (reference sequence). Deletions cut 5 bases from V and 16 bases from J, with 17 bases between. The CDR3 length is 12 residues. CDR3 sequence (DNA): TGTGCCAGCAGCGGCCGCGGAGGCGGTCCGTTTTTT. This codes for CASSGRGGGPFF.

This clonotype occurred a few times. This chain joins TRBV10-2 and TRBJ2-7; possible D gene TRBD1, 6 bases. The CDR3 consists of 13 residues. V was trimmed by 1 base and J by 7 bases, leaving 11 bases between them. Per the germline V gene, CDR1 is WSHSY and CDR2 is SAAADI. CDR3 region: CASSELGRGEQYF. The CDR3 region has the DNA TGCGCCAGCAGTGAGTTGGGCAGGGGTGAGCAGTACTTC.

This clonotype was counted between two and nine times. The DNA of the CDR3 is TGTGCCAGCAAGCTAGCGGCCACCGGGGAGCTGTTTTTT. Residues: CASKLAATGELFF. The chain couples TRBV2 to TRBJ2-2, with TRBD2 identical over 7 bases. Looked up from germline, CDR1 is SNHLY and CDR2 is FYNNEI. Germline trimming cut 7 bases from V and 4 bases from J; bases unmatched to any gene: 3. This CDR3 is 13 amino acids long.

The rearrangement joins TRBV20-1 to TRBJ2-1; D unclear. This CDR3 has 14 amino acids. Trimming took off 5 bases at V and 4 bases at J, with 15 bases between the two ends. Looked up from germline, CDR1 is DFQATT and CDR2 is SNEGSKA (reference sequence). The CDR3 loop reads CSASGSLGYNEQFF. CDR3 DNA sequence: TGCAGTGCTTCTGGTAGTTTGGGGTACAATGAGCAGTTCTTC.

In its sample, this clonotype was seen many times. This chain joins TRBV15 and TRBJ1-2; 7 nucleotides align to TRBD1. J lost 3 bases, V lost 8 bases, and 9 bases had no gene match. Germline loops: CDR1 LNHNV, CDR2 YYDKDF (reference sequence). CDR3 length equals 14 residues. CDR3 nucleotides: TGTGCCACCTCCCCGGGACAGCCTTACTATGGCTACACCTTC. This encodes CATSPGQPYYGYTF.

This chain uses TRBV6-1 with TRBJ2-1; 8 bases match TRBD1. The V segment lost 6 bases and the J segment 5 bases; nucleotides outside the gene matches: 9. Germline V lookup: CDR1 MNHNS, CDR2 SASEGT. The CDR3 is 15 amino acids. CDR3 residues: CASREQGQGNNEQFF. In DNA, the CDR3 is TGTGCCAGCAGAGAGCAAGGACAGGGAAACAATGAGCAGTTCTTC.

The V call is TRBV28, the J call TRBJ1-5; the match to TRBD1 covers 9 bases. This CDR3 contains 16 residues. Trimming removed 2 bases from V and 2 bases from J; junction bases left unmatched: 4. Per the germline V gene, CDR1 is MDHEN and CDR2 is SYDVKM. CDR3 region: CASSLTGQGGNQPQHF. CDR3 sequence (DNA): TGTGCCAGCAGTTTAACGGGACAGGGTGGCAATCAGCCCCAGCATTTT.

CDR3: CASSFTGLSYEQYF. CDR3 nucleotides: TGTGCCAGCAGTTTTACAGGACTCTCCTACGAGCAGTACTTC. The gene calls are TRBV28 and TRBJ2-7, with D perhaps matching TRBD1 or TRBD2 (5 bases each). The V gene's germline CDR1 is MDHEN and CDR2 SYDVKM. The length of the CDR3 is 14 residues. V lost 3 bases, J lost 0 bases, and 9 bases lay in between.

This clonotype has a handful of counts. The CDR3 reads CSARDKDSSYGYTF. The CDR3, as DNA: TGCAGTGCTAGAGATAAGGACAGCTCCTATGGCTACACCTTC. This chain links TRBV20-1 with TRBJ1-2; D is perhaps TRBD1 (6 bases). V shed 0 bases and J shed 4 bases, with 12 bases lying between them. Germline V gene lookup returns CDR1 DFQATT and CDR2 SNEGSKA (reference sequence). The CDR3 covers 14 residues.

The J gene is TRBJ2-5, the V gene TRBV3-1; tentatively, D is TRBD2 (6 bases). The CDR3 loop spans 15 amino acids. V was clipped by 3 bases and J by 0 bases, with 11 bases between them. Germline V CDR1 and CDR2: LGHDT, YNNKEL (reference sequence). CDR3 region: CASSHRRTNQETQYF. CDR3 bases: TGTGCCAGCAGCCATAGACGGACTAACCAAGAGACCCAGTACTTC.

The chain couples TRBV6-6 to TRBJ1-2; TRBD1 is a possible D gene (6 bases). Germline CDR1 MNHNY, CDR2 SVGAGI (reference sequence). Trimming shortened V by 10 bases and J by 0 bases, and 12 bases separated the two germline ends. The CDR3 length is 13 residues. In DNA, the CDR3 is TGTGCCACCGGGGGCGAAGCTAACTATGGCTACACCTTC. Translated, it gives CATGGEANYGYTF.

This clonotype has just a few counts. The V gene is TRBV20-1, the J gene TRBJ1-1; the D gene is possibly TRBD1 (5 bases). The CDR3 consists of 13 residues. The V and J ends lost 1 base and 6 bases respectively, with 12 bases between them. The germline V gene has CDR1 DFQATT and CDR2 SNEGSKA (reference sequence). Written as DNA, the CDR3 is TGCAGTGCTAGAGGTAGGGGACGCGCTGAAGCTTTCTTT. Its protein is CSARGRGRAEAFF.